What follows describes a single T cell receptor beta chain. The data are from a study of shared clonotypes between healthy human individuals. CD45RO-negative cells were positively selected for CCR7, leaving out terminally differentiated effector memory CD45RA+ cells. TCRdb's table, derived via immunoSEQ multiplex PCR, lists solely in-frame clones and lacks some. The sample holds around 2.1 million clones, about 93% seen once. The receptor was derived from a man aged 18 to 30 in good health. Some clones in this sample may be carry-over from other donors' samples. The sequenced material came from naive CD8+ T cells from PBMCs.

CDR3 amino acids: CASSLEGQGTREKLFF. In DNA, the CDR3 is TGCGCCAGCAGCTTGGAGGGACAGGGGACGAGGGAAAAACTGTTTTTT. V is TRBV5-1 and J is TRBJ1-4; 10 bases align to TRBD1. This CDR3 comprises 16 residues. CDR1 and CDR2 from the germline V gene are SGHRS and YFSETQ. The V segment lost 0 bases and the J segment 8 bases; nucleotides outside the gene matches: 7. The full variable domain, its missing parts supplied by reference TRBV5-1 and TRBJ1-4, is KAGVTQTPRYLIKTRGQQVTLSCSPISGHRSVSWYQQTPGQGLQFLFEYFSETQRNKGNFPGRFSGRQFSNSRSEMNVSTLELGDSALYLCASSLEGQGTREKLFFGSGTQLSVL.